This T cell receptor (beta chain) was sequenced during a study of blood T cell repertoires in COVID-19. V lost 0 bases, J lost 4 bases, and 4 bases stayed unmatched. There are 15 residues in the CDR3. Germline V gives CDR1 LGHNA, CDR2 YSLEER. Note on this clone: This CDR3 is also generated by other DNA sequences in the sample.

The data were produced by immunoSEQ multiplex PCR, yet TCRdb's version contains in-frame clones alone and is incomplete. The sample holds around 200,000 clones, roughly 76% seen once. What was sequenced was peripheral blood. This clonotype was obtained from a human donor in a cohort sampled during active COVID-19. The chain employs TRBV4-3 and TRBJ2-7, with 9 bases aligning to TRBD2. The CDR3 protein is CASSQEGSGRYEQYF. DNA for the CDR3: TGCGCCAGCAGCCAAGAGGGTAGCGGGAGATACGAGCAGTACTTC.